This passage covers 2 T cell receptor beta chains from one sample sequenced in a study of Ad26.COV2.S vaccination and SARS-CoV-2 variants. This table comes from immunoSEQ multiplex PCR, and its TCRdb copy is limited to in-frame clones, with some not included. The profile shows almost 400,000 clones, about 88% of them singletons. Treatment: 19 received Ad26.COV2.S at low or high dose, single or two shots; 5 received placebo; per-sample allocation not given. The samples date from day 63 after the first vaccine or placebo injection. Source: peripheral blood, taken in a trial of Ad26.COV2.S vaccine versus placebo. Source of these receptors: a person between 18 and 65 years old who received the Ad26.COV2.S COVID-19 vaccine or a placebo.

The rearrangement uses TRBV5-6 and TRBJ2-1; the match to TRBD1 covers 8 bases. The CDR3 contains 15 residues. The trim removed 4 bases at V and 6 bases at J, leaving 9 bases unmatched. In germline, CDR1 is SGHDT, CDR2 YYEEEE. The CDR3 nucleotides read TGTGCCAGCAGCAGCAGGGGGCATTACGGCAATGAGCAGTTCTTC. Translation: CASSSRGHYGNEQFF.

The chain employs TRBV27 and TRBJ2-7; 9 positions agree with TRBD2. Trimming removed 3 bases from V and 0 bases from J; junction bases left unmatched: 9. Per the germline V gene, CDR1 is MNHEY and CDR2 is SMNVEV (reference sequence). There are 17 residues in the CDR3. The CDR3 is CASSFRGTSGPSYEQYF. In DNA, the CDR3 is TGTGCCAGCAGTTTCCGCGGAACTAGCGGGCCCTCCTACGAGCAGTACTTC.